This entry concerns a single T cell receptor beta chain. The same CDR3 is also encoded by other DNA sequences in this sample. This record comes from a study of blood T cell repertoires in COVID-19. The wider study: The study drew acute and convalescent COVID-19 samples from the United States, Italy and Spain. Sources were T cells, B-cell-depleted T cells, or PBMCs; the material itself was cDNA or gDNA.

Per the original methods: Reference gene primers were amplified, and this amplification served to estimate nucleated cell counts. Only in-frame clones appear in the TCRdb table, and some are missing; sequencing was by immunoSEQ multiplex PCR. V, J and clone size reflect that table, while D and trimming were determined from the DNA. In the table there are about 400,000 clones, roughly 91% of which are singletons. What was sequenced was peripheral blood. This receptor was taken from a woman in her twenties or thirties with acute or convalescent COVID-19.

CDR3 residues: CASSPSTLQGQPQHF. CDR3 nucleotide sequence: TGTGCCAGCTCGCCCTCGACTCTCCAAGGTCAGCCCCAGCATTTT. The chain carries TRBV18 and TRBJ1-5; D is unresolved. There are 15 residues in the CDR3. Between the trimmed V and J ends, which lost 6 bases and 6 bases, there was a span of 18 bases. CDR1 KGHSH and CDR2 LQKENI come from the germline V gene.